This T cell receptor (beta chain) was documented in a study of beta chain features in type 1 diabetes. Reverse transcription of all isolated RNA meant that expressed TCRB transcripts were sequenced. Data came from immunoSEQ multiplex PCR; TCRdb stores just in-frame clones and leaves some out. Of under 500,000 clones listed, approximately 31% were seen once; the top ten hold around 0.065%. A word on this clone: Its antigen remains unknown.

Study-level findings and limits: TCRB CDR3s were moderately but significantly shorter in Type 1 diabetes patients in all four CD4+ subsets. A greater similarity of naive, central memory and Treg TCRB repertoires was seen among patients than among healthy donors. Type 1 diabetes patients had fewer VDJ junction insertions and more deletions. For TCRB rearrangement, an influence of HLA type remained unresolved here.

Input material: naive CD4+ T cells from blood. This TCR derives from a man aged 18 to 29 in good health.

The CDR3: CAISLDRNTEAFF. CDR3 nucleotides: TGTGCCATCAGTCTGGACCGGAACACTGAAGCTTTCTTT. The chain employs TRBV10-3 and TRBJ1-1; D uncertain. The V gene's germline CDR1 is ENHRY and CDR2 SYGVKD. Trimming took 5 bases from V and 1 from J, leaving 8 bases between them. The CDR3 is made up of 13 amino acids.